This T cell receptor beta chain is drawn from a study of human thymus T cells. Study-level findings and limits: Related work showed strongly overlapping thymic repertoires across unrelated individuals. Within thymic and blood repertoires, V and J gene usage appeared to be biased.

Remarks on this clone: The antigen is not known.

Generated by immunoSEQ multiplex PCR, the TCRdb table keeps only in-frame clones and is missing some. The sample records about 78,000 clones, around 96% being singletons. Corrective cardiac operations yielded the resected thymus tissue. Donor material was obtained from healthy Finnish infants undergoing corrective surgery for congenital heart defects. With 0 bases removed from V and 0 bases from J, the gap between germline ends came to 21 bases. The CDR3 runs 19 residues. Germline V lookup: CDR1 LGHNA, CDR2 YSLEER. This chain links TRBV4-3 with TRBJ2-7; either TRBD1 or TRBD2 may fit D (6 bases each). The clonotype was recovered from a boy younger than two with a congenital heart defect but otherwise immunologically healthy. Sequencing was done on a sample of thymus tissue. For the CDR3, the DNA is TGCGCCAGCAGCCAAGAGGTGAGGATGGGGGGCTACCTCTCCTACGAGCAGTACTTC. Translation: CASSQEVRMGGYLSYEQYF.